These T cell receptor beta chains were read from a single sample in a study of cytomegalovirus exposure and HLA in healthy donors. The protocol was immunoSEQ multiplex PCR, while the TCRdb copy is restricted to in-frame clones and leaves out a portion. The sample contains about 120,000 clones, roughly four fifths of which appear only once. Source material: PBMCs. The receptors shown here come from a woman aged 40 to 50 in good health and CMV-seropositive. Both conserved end residues are part of each CDR3. Each record gives: D gene, V gene, J gene, CDR3 length, CDR3 protein. A D gene is named only where the DNA matches it firmly.

-	TRBV19	TRBJ1-1	14	CASSIAGLNTEAFF
TRBD2	TRBV7-3	TRBJ2-1	14	CASSSSGSSSEQFF
TRBD1	TRBV7-6	TRBJ2-3	18	CASSFSGTEPYGTDTQYF
-	TRBV15	TRBJ1-5	15	CATSRGGSENQPQHF
-	TRBV7-3	TRBJ2-2	15	CASSLTSGNTGELFF
-	TRBV10-3	TRBJ2-1	13	CAIKGDSTNEQFF
TRBD2	TRBV19	TRBJ2-7	15	CASRMKREGPYEQYF
-	TRBV5-1	TRBJ1-2	15	CASSLLSTPNYGYTF
TRBD2	TRBV28	TRBJ2-5	17	CASSSGTSGSRGETQYF
-	TRBV19	TRBJ1-1	11	CATRRATEAFF
-	TRBV19	TRBJ1-4	15	CASSIGDRRGEKLFF
TRBD1	TRBV25-1	TRBJ2-5	15	CASSNLGQGRETQYF
TRBD2	TRBV2	TRBJ2-1	15	CASRGLASPYNEQFF
-	TRBV7-9	TRBJ1-2	13	CASSLEGPGGYTF
-	TRBV5-1	TRBJ2-1	16	CASRDSTGATGNEQFF
TRBD1	TRBV7-9	TRBJ1-1	15	CASSTQRGRGTEAFF
-	TRBV6-1	TRBJ2-7	12	CASSEAAEKQYF
TRBD2	TRBV6-4	TRBJ2-1	14	CASSDRLAGGEQFF